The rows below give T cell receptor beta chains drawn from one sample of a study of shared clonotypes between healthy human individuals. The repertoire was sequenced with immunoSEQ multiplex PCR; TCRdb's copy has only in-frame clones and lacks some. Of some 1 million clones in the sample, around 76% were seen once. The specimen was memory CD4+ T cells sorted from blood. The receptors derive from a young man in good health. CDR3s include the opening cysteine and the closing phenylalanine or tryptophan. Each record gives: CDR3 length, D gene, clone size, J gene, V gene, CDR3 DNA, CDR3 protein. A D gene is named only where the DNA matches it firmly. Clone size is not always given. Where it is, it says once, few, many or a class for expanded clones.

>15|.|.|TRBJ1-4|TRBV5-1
TGCGCCAGCAGCTTGGCCGCCAGGGGCGCCGAAAAACTGTTTTTT
CASSLAARGAEKLFF
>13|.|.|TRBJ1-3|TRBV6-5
TGTGCCAGCAGACGGGGCTCCGGAAACACCATATATTTT
CASRRGSGNTIYF
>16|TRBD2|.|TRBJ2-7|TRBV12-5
TGTGCTAGTGGTTTAGGGACTAGCGGGAGTGCGTACGAGCAGTACTTC
CASGLGTSGSAYEQYF
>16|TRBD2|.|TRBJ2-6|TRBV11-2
TGTGCCAGCAGCTCCCGCGGGGGAGCCGGGGCCAACGTCCTGACTTTC
CASSSRGGAGANVLTF
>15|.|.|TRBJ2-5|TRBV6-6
TGTGCCAGCAGTCAACGGGGGCAAGGGTTGGAGACCCAGTACTTC
CASSQRGQGLETQYF
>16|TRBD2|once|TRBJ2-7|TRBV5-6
TGTGCCAGCAGCTTGGTTAGCGGGGGGGCCACCCTCGAGCAGTACTTC
CASSLVSGGATLEQYF
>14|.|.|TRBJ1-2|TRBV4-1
TGCGCCAGCAGACCCGGGCCCCCTGGCTATGGCTACACCTTC
CASRPGPPGYGYTF
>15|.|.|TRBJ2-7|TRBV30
TGTGCCTGGACGAAACCGGACCCACCCCTCTACGAGCAGTACTTC
CAWTKPDPPLYEQYF
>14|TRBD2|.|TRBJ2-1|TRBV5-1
TGCGCCAGCAGCGGGACTAGCGGGAGCAATGAGCAGTTCTTC
CASSGTSGSNEQFF
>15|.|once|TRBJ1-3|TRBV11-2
TGTGCCAGCAGCCCCGGGACGCACTCTGGAAACACCATATATTTT
CASSPGTHSGNTIYF
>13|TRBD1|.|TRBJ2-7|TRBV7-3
TGTGCCAGCAGCCAGGACAGGGGGCGTGAGCAGTACTTC
CASSQDRGREQYF
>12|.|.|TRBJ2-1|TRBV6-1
TGTGCCAGCAGTCGTCTGGCTAATGAGCAGTTCTTC
CASSRLANEQFF
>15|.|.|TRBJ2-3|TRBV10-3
TGTGCCATCAGTGAGTATGCGGCTAGCACAGATACGCAGTATTTT
CAISEYAASTDTQYF
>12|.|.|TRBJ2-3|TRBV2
TGTGCCAGCAGTGCAGGGGAGTATACGCAGTATTTT
CASSAGEYTQYF
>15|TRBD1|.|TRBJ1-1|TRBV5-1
TGCGCCAGCAGCTTCCACAGGGGCGGGAACACTGAAGCTTTCTTT
CASSFHRGGNTEAFF
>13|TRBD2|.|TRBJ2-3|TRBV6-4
TGTGCCAGCAGCGGCGACGGGGGGGATACGCAGTATTTT
CASSGDGGDTQYF
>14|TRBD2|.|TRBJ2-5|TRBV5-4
TGTGCCAGCAGCTTGTGGGGGGGGAGGGAGACCCAGTACTTC
CASSLWGGRETQYF
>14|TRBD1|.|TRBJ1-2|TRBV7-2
TGTGCCAGCAGCTTAGCGGAAGGACAGGGGGCCACCACCTTC
CASSLAEGQGATTF
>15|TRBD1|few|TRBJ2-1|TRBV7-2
TGTGCCAGCAGCCTTGCAAGGGGGCCATACAATGAGCAGTTCTTC
CASSLARGPYNEQFF
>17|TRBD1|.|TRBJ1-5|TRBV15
TGTGCCACCAGCAGCGGGACAGCGGGTCATAGCAATCAGCCCCAGCATTTT
CATSSGTAGHSNQPQHF
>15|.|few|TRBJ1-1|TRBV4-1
TGCGCCAGCAGCCAAGATGGGCTGACGAACACTGAAGCTTTCTTT
CASSQDGLTNTEAFF
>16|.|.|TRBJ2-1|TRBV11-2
TGTGCCAGCAGCTTACTCCCGGATACTAACAATCATGAGCAGTTCTTC
CASSLLPDTNNHEQFF
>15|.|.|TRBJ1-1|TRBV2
TGTGCCAGCATTCGGAGAGGGTCTGGTAACACTGAAGCTTTCTTT
CASIRRGSGNTEAFF
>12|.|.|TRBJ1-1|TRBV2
TGTGCCAGTACCCAGGGGCCCACTGAAGCTTTCTTT
CASTQGPTEAFF
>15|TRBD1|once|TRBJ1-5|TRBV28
TGTGCCAGCAGTCCCCGGACAGGGGGCGGGCAGCCCCAGCATTTT
CASSPRTGGGQPQHF
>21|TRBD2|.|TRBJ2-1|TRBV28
TGTGCCAGCAGTTCCCGAATGGGGGTAGCGGGGGGACTAAGCTCCTACAATGAGCAGTTCTTC
CASSSRMGVAGGLSSYNEQFF
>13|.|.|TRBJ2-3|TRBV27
TGTGCCAGCAGTTTACGGCGCACAGATACGCAGTATTTT
CASSLRRTDTQYF
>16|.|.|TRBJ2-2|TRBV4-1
TGCGCCAGCAGCCAACGCCGGGTGGGGAACACCGGGGAGCTGTTTTTT
CASSQRRVGNTGELFF
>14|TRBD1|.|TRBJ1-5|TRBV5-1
TGCGCCAGCAGCGAAGGGACAGGGAAACAGCCCCAGCATTTT
CASSEGTGKQPQHF
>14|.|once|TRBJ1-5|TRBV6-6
TGTGCCAGCAGGGTCCACGTTAGCAATCAGCCCCAGCATTTT
CASRVHVSNQPQHF
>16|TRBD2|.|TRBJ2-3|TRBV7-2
TGTGCCAGCAGCCGAGTAGTATCGGGAGGGACAGATACGCAGTATTTT
CASSRVVSGGTDTQYF
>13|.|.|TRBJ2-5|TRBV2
TGTGCCAGCAAAAAGTGGGGTCAAGAGACCCAGTACTTC
CASKKWGQETQYF
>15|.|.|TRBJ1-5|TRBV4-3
TGCGCCAGCAGCCAAGGGTTAGGGGATAATCAGCCCCAGCATTTT
CASSQGLGDNQPQHF
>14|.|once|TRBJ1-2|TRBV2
TGTGCCAGCAGTGGATCTGTCAGTAACTATGGCTACACCTTC
CASSGSVSNYGYTF
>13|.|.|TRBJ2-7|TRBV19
TGTGCCAGTGGAGAAGACCAGTGGACCGAGCAGTACTTC
CASGEDQWTEQYF
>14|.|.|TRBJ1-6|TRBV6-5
TGTGCCAGCAGTTACGGGCAGGCTAATTCACCCCTCCACTTT
CASSYGQANSPLHF
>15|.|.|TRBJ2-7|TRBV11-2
TGTGCCAGCAGCTTAGACGGACACTCGACCTCCGAGCAGTACTTC
CASSLDGHSTSEQYF
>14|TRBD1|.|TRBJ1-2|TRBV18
TGTGCCAGCTTACTTGGACAGGGGCCCTATGGCTACACCTTC
CASLLGQGPYGYTF
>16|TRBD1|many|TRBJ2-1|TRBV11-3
TGTGCCAGCAGCTCTATGACAGGGGGCAGGAACAATGAGCAGTTCTTC
CASSSMTGGRNNEQFF
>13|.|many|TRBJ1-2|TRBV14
TGTGCCAGCAGCCCGGGAAGGAACTATGGCTACACCTTC
CASSPGRNYGYTF
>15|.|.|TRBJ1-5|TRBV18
TGTGCCAGCTCACCGGGCAGGGGAGAAAATCAGCCCCAGCATTTT
CASSPGRGENQPQHF
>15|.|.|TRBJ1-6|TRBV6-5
TGTGCCAGCAGTTACGAAGGCAGATCAAATTCACCCCTCCACTTT
CASSYEGRSNSPLHF
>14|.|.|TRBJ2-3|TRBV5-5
TGTGCCAGCAGCCCGGGACCCACGTCAGATACGCAGTATTTT
CASSPGPTSDTQYF
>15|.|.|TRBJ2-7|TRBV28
TGTGCCAGCAGTCCTAGGGGTCGGAGCTCCTACGAGCAGTACTTC
CASSPRGRSSYEQYF
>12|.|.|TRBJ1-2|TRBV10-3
TGTGCCATCAGTGAGCAGGGCTATGGCTACACCTTC
CAISEQGYGYTF
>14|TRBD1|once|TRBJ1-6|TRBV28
TGTGCCAGCAACGCCGGGACAGATAATTCACCCCTCCACTTT
CASNAGTDNSPLHF
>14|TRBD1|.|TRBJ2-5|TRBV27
TGTGCCAGCAGTTCACAGGGGCCTCAAGAGACCCAGTACTTC
CASSSQGPQETQYF
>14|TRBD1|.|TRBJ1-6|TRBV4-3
TGCGCCAGCAGCCTGGGGACAGTTAATTCACCCCTCCACTTT
CASSLGTVNSPLHF
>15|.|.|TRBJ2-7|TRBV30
TGTGCCTGGAGTCGGGCAGGGTCTACCCCCTACGAGCAGTACTTC
CAWSRAGSTPYEQYF
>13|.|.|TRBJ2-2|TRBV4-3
TGCGCCAGCAGCCCCAGACGGACCGTGGAGCTGTTTTTT
CASSPRRTVELFF
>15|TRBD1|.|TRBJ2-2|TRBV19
TGTGCCAGTAGTATAGGACAGGGTTTCACCGGGGAGCTGTTTTTT
CASSIGQGFTGELFF